The subject of this entry is one T cell receptor (beta chain). Germline loops: CDR1 MDHEN, CDR2 SYDVKM. The CDR3 loop spans 12 amino acids. Trimming left V 7 bases short and J 2 bases short, with 8 bases between. The data derive from a study of cytomegalovirus exposure and HLA in healthy donors. Generated by immunoSEQ multiplex PCR, the TCRdb table keeps only in-frame clones and is missing some. The data show about 240,000 clones, 86% seen once. The sample consisted of PBMCs. The chain recombines TRBV28 with TRBJ1-2, with TRBD1 as a possible D gene (5 bases). The receptor was derived from a woman under 40 in good health and CMV-seropositive. The CDR3 nucleotides are TGTGCCAGCATTAGGGGAAACTATGGCTACACCTTC. It encodes CASIRGNYGYTF.